The following is a T cell receptor (beta chain) sequence with its context. Its antigen target is currently unknown. No base-level quality is on record; no much larger clone is a single base apart. The entry originates in a study of vaccination effects on CD4 cells after COVID-19 (dated by TCRdb to between 2021 and 2024). Concerning the study at large: Samples were taken from three convalescent patients early (day +14) and late (day +241, +227, +161 respectively) after vaccination. In the study, cultures from other donors were sequenced using the Oncomine TCR Beta short-read assay on an Illumina iSeq 100. A total of 9 to 11 COVID-19 convalescent patients and several SARS-CoV-2-naive healthy vaccine recipients were included in the full study. Post-vaccine samples across the study were collected a median of 72 days after the second dose, with a range of 14 to 241. SARS-CoV-2 spike-specific CD4+ TCR repertoires from before and after mRNA vaccination were compared in COVID-19 convalescent patients and in infection-naive vaccine recipients.

The full study reports these points: At late post-vaccination timepoints, both infection-induced and vaccine-induced clones showed marked clonal contraction, consistent with waning T cell responses. In convalescent patients, the post-vaccine spike-reactive repertoire consisted mainly of new vaccine-induced clones, largely distinct from infection-induced clones. Only a small number of convalescent patients were included, and no early post-infection timepoints were available, which limited the study.

The germline V gene (reference sequence) yields DFQATT for CDR1 and SNEGSKA for CDR2. V and J lose 3 bases and 6 bases, and a span of 7 bases separates them. The CDR3 sequence holds 11 residues, the cysteine and phenylalanine included. Just the 33-base CDR3 DNA is kept, in frame starting at base 1. In the ViraFEST assay, PBMC were stimulated with viral peptide pools, and TCR sequencing was then used to find antigen-specific CD4+ T cell clonotypes based on their expansion. After roughly 11 days of culture, CD4+ T cells were isolated with the EasySep CD4+ T cell isolation kit. PCR-confirmed SARS-CoV-2 infection had occurred in convalescent patients between March and December 2020, before the Alpha, Beta and Delta variants emerged in the United States. Two doses of either the BNT162b2 or the mRNA-1273 mRNA SARS-CoV-2 vaccine were administered to participants. About 2 million PBMC per well were cultured in IMDM with around 5% human AB serum, roughly 11 IU/ml IL-2 and gentamicin, plus 10 ug/ml peptides. On days 3 and 7, half of the culture medium was replaced with fresh IL-2-containing medium. Unless noted otherwise, every peptide stimulation condition was cultured in triplicate wells. PBMC were separated from whole blood using Ficoll-Paque Plus gradient centrifugation and were then either cryopreserved at -140C or used fresh. Overlapping peptide pools spanned the spike proteins of SARS-CoV-2 and the common cold coronaviruses HCoV-NL63, HCoV-OC43 and HCoV-229E. Genomic DNA was extracted from cultured CD4+ T cells with the QIAamp micro DNA kit.

Libraries were prepared through the immunoSEQ multiplex PCR assay. DNA from the cultured, isolated CD4+ T cells was subjected to TCR beta CDR3 sequencing. The study's own analysis went as follows. Non-productive TCR sequences were removed, reads were trimmed to the CDR3 region, and CDR3s of at least 7 amino acids were retained. Antigen-specific clonotypes were identified using the MANAFEST web app by comparison of expansion in peptide wells against reference cultures. For clones to be considered positive, expansion at FDR<0.05 versus reference and all other wells, an odds ratio above 5, and a frequency above 0.1% in two replicate wells were required. Clonotypes significantly expanded in SARS-CoV-2 spike wells and in at least one common cold coronavirus spike condition were defined as cross-reactive. CDR3 similarity was assessed by Levenshtein distance with the stringdist R package, and unrooted trees were built with ape in R 3.6.1. TCRdb limited this immuneACCESS table to in-frame rearrangements with V and J called. A share of clones is missing; checked studies link under half to unresolved V genes, and the rest is unexplained. D and trimming were read from the DNA, whereas the V and J calls and clone size are those reported in that table. This sample has under 15,000 clones in its table, and roughly 66% of those were observed once. Together, the top ten hold around a third of the sample.

The receptor was isolated from a human donor who had a prior SARS-CoV-2 infection. The chain employs TRBV20-1 and TRBJ2-3; no confident D gene assignment can be made. Here the sequenced sample was CD4+ T cells from PBMCs cultured with HCoV-NL63 spike peptides, taken after COVID-19 vaccination. The cell subset or site label, read with the paper, signifies: HCoV-NL63 spike overlapping peptide pool stimulation. The DNA is TGCAGTGCTAGCCTAGTTGATACGCAGTATTTT. Translated, this is CSASLVDTQYF.